This is a list of T cell receptor beta chains from one sample in a study of OX40 agonist ivuxolimab in advanced cancers. The method was immunoSEQ multiplex PCR; TCRdb's version includes in-frame clones alone and lacks a portion of them. The sample has about 48,000 clones, around 89% seen once. The specimen was CD4+ or CD8+ T cells sorted from blood, collected in a trial of the OX40 agonist ivuxolimab. The receptor source for this set is an adult with an advanced solid tumor such as melanoma, head and neck, liver or kidney cancer. Each CDR3 is given with its conserved first and last residue. Each record gives: D gene, clone size, J gene, V gene, CDR3 protein, CDR3 DNA. A D gene is named only where the DNA matches it firmly. Only part of the rows carry a size: once, few, many, or a class if the clone is expanded.

D: TRBD2
size: -
J: TRBJ2-5
V: TRBV6-1
CDR3: CASSESTSGSGETQYF
DNA: TGTGCCAGCAGTGAAAGTACTAGCGGGAGCGGTGAGACCCAGTACTTC

D: -
size: few
J: TRBJ1-1
V: TRBV6-5
CDR3: CASPVSNTEAFF
DNA: TGTGCCAGCCCGGTGTCGAACACTGAAGCTTTCTTT

D: -
size: few
J: TRBJ1-1
V: TRBV2
CDR3: CASEWLTEAFF
DNA: TGTGCCAGCGAATGGTTGACTGAAGCTTTCTTT

D: TRBD2
size: few
J: TRBJ2-1
V: TRBV5-1
CDR3: CASSSRLAGVFYNEQFF
DNA: TGCGCCAGCAGCTCGCGACTAGCGGGAGTTTTCTACAATGAGCAGTTCTTC

D: TRBD2
size: -
J: TRBJ2-7
V: TRBV28
CDR3: CASRKPGGGFPYEQYF
DNA: TGTGCCAGCAGGAAACCGGGAGGGGGGTTTCCCTACGAGCAGTACTTC

D: TRBD1
size: -
J: TRBJ1-4
V: TRBV7-9
CDR3: CASLNTGGNEKLFF
DNA: TGTGCCAGCCTCAACACAGGGGGAAATGAAAAACTGTTTTTT

D: -
size: -
J: TRBJ1-2
V: TRBV5-6
CDR3: CASSLPGPENYGYTF
DNA: TGTGCCAGCAGCTTACCGGGCCCGGAGAACTATGGCTACACCTTC

D: -
size: -
J: TRBJ2-3
V: TRBV28
CDR3: CASKRGMSTDTQYF
DNA: TGTGCCAGCAAGAGGGGGATGAGCACAGATACGCAGTATTTT

D: -
size: -
J: TRBJ2-5
V: TRBV18
CDR3: CASSPPGGWETQYF
DNA: TGTGCCAGCTCACCTCCCGGGGGTTGGGAGACCCAGTACTTC

D: TRBD2
size: -
J: TRBJ2-1
V: TRBV6-1
CDR3: CASSEAQHSGRIIYNEQFF
DNA: TGTGCCAGCAGTGAAGCTCAACATTCCGGGAGGATCATCTACAATGAGCAGTTCTTC

D: -
size: -
J: TRBJ1-6
V: TRBV4-3
CDR3: CASSQAGDPGNSPLHF
DNA: TGCGCCAGCAGCCAGGCAGGGGATCCAGGCAATTCACCCCTCCACTTT

D: TRBD2
size: -
J: TRBJ2-1
V: TRBV6-1
CDR3: CASTPLAGGYNEQFF
DNA: TGTGCCAGCACACCGCTAGCGGGAGGCTACAATGAGCAGTTCTTC

D: -
size: -
J: TRBJ2-7
V: TRBV30
CDR3: CAWRGIYEQYF
DNA: TGTGCCTGGAGGGGTATCTACGAGCAGTACTTC

D: TRBD1
size: -
J: TRBJ2-4
V: TRBV7-2
CDR3: CASSLRQGRNIQYF
DNA: TGTGCCAGCAGCTTACGACAGGGTAGAAACATTCAGTACTTC

D: TRBD1
size: -
J: TRBJ1-2
V: TRBV7-3
CDR3: CASSPGQGAIGYGYTF
DNA: TGTGCCAGCAGCCCGGGACAGGGGGCCATAGGCTATGGCTACACCTTC

D: -
size: -
J: TRBJ1-6
V: TRBV30
CDR3: CAWSLNNSPLHF
DNA: TGTGCCTGGAGTCTAAACAATTCACCCCTCCACTTT

D: -
size: -
J: TRBJ1-2
V: TRBV6-1
CDR3: CASSEGRQGNYGYTF
DNA: TGTGCCAGCAGTGAGGGGAGGCAGGGGAACTATGGCTACACCTTC

D: -
size: -
J: TRBJ1-1
V: TRBV4-1
CDR3: CASSQVGRSDTEAFF
DNA: TGCGCCAGCAGCCAAGTCGGCCGGTCGGACACTGAAGCTTTCTTT

D: TRBD2
size: once
J: TRBJ2-5
V: TRBV27
CDR3: CASSFKGLGQGTSGPQETQYF
DNA: TGTGCCAGCAGCTTTAAAGGCTTGGGCCAGGGGACTAGCGGGCCCCAAGAGACCCAGTACTTC

D: -
size: -
J: TRBJ1-3
V: TRBV19
CDR3: CASSNRDSSGNTIYF
DNA: TGTGCCAGTAGTAACAGGGATTCCTCTGGAAACACCATATATTTT

D: -
size: -
J: TRBJ1-4
V: TRBV2
CDR3: CASSEDRGRSEKLFF
DNA: TGTGCCAGCAGTGAAGACCGGGGGCGCTCTGAAAAACTGTTTTTT

D: -
size: -
J: TRBJ2-1
V: TRBV4-2
CDR3: CASSQDWNEQFF
DNA: TGTGCCAGCAGCCAAGATTGGAATGAGCAGTTCTTC

D: TRBD2
size: -
J: TRBJ2-3
V: TRBV7-2
CDR3: CASSYQRTSGGTDTQYF
DNA: TGTGCCAGCAGCTATCAGAGGACTAGCGGGGGCACAGATACGCAGTATTTT

D: -
size: -
J: TRBJ1-4
V: TRBV13
CDR3: CASSLFRGEKLFF
DNA: TGTGCCAGCAGCTTATTCAGGGGTGAAAAACTGTTTTTT

D: -
size: -
J: TRBJ2-7
V: TRBV5-6
CDR3: CASSFLANSYEQYF
DNA: TGTGCCAGCAGCTTCTTGGCGAACTCCTACGAGCAGTACTTC

D: -
size: few
J: TRBJ1-2
V: TRBV10-3
CDR3: CAISQQGEPTNYGYTF
DNA: TGTGCCATCAGTCAACAGGGCGAACCCACTAACTATGGCTACACCTTC

D: -
size: -
J: TRBJ1-1
V: TRBV19
CDR3: CASSMSPTGRDTEAFF
DNA: TGTGCCAGTAGTATGTCCCCGACAGGTCGAGATACTGAAGCTTTCTTT

D: -
size: -
J: TRBJ1-1
V: TRBV2
CDR3: CASSVSGRYTEAFF
DNA: TGTGCCAGCAGTGTTTCGGGGCGTTACACTGAAGCTTTCTTT

D: TRBD1
size: once
J: TRBJ2-2
V: TRBV23-1
CDR3: CASSQYRGCTGELFF
DNA: TGCGCCAGCAGTCAGTACAGGGGGTGCACCGGGGAGCTGTTTTTT

D: -
size: once
J: TRBJ1-4
V: TRBV19
CDR3: CASIVLGSGKLFF
DNA: TGTGCCAGTATAGTCTTGGGGTCGGGAAAACTGTTTTTT

D: TRBD2
size: -
J: TRBJ2-7
V: TRBV2
CDR3: CASSENSPAGAEQYF
DNA: TGTGCCAGCAGTGAAAATTCTCCAGCGGGGGCGGAGCAGTACTTC

D: -
size: few
J: TRBJ1-1
V: TRBV29-1
CDR3: CSVGNTEAFF
DNA: TGCAGCGTGGGAAACACTGAAGCTTTCTTT

D: -
size: -
J: TRBJ2-7
V: TRBV10-3
CDR3: CAISESGGRERSYEQYF
DNA: TGTGCCATCAGTGAGAGTGGGGGGCGGGAAAGGAGCTACGAGCAGTACTTC

D: -
size: -
J: TRBJ2-1
V: TRBV29-1
CDR3: CSDSDPRPYNEQFF
DNA: TGCAGCGACTCTGACCCCCGCCCCTACAATGAGCAGTTCTTC

D: TRBD1
size: -
J: TRBJ2-3
V: TRBV2
CDR3: CASTTDRVKADTQYF
DNA: TGTGCCAGCACCACGGACAGGGTTAAGGCAGATACGCAGTATTTT

D: -
size: -
J: TRBJ2-7
V: TRBV6-5
CDR3: CASSYSGFREQYF
DNA: TGTGCCAGCAGTTACTCGGGATTTCGGGAGCAGTACTTC

D: -
size: -
J: TRBJ1-2
V: TRBV7-2
CDR3: CASSLDYPRGYTF
DNA: TGTGCCAGCAGCTTAGATTATCCCAGGGGCTACACCTTC

D: TRBD2
size: -
J: TRBJ2-5
V: TRBV11-2
CDR3: CASTGLASLQETQYF
DNA: TGTGCCAGCACCGGACTAGCGTCTTTACAAGAGACCCAGTACTTC

D: -
size: -
J: TRBJ1-2
V: TRBV14
CDR3: CASSQEGYGYTF
DNA: TGTGCCAGCAGCCAAGAAGGCTATGGCTACACCTTC

D: TRBD1
size: -
J: TRBJ2-2
V: TRBV2
CDR3: CASSQQGGTGELFF
DNA: TGTGCCAGCAGCCAACAGGGGGGCACCGGGGAGCTGTTTTTT

D: TRBD1
size: -
J: TRBJ2-7
V: TRBV4-1
CDR3: CASSPGQGPNYEQYF
DNA: TGCGCCAGCAGCCCGGGACAGGGACCTAACTACGAGCAGTACTTC

D: -
size: -
J: TRBJ2-7
V: TRBV9
CDR3: CASSVLDSAPGEQYF
DNA: TGTGCCAGCAGCGTGCTAGACTCCGCGCCGGGAGAGCAGTACTTC

D: TRBD2
size: few
J: TRBJ2-1
V: TRBV4-2
CDR3: CASRLGLANEQFF
DNA: TGTGCCAGCAGACTGGGACTAGCCAATGAGCAGTTCTTC

D: -
size: few
J: TRBJ2-6
V: TRBV25-1
CDR3: CASSEWGDGANVLTF
DNA: TGTGCCAGCAGTGAATGGGGCGATGGGGCCAACGTCCTGACTTTC

D: TRBD2
size: -
J: TRBJ2-5
V: TRBV30
CDR3: CAWSVPTSGALETQYF
DNA: TGTGCCTGGAGTGTACCTACTAGCGGGGCTTTAGAGACCCAGTACTTC

D: -
size: -
J: TRBJ1-6
V: TRBV30
CDR3: CAWRGSGFSPLHF
DNA: TGTGCCTGGAGAGGGTCAGGGTTTTCACCCCTCCACTTT

D: TRBD2
size: -
J: TRBJ2-7
V: TRBV27
CDR3: CASSLSGEGEQYF
DNA: TGTGCCAGCAGTTTGAGCGGGGAGGGCGAGCAGTACTTC

D: -
size: -
J: TRBJ1-5
V: TRBV11-1
CDR3: CASSLEGDQPQHF
DNA: TGTGCCAGCAGCTTAGAAGGAGATCAGCCCCAGCATTTT

D: TRBD1
size: few
J: TRBJ1-4
V: TRBV9
CDR3: CASSARDRLNEKLFF
DNA: TGTGCCAGCAGCGCAAGGGACAGACTAAATGAAAAACTGTTTTTT

D: TRBD2
size: -
J: TRBJ2-3
V: TRBV18
CDR3: CASSPEQAGADTQYF
DNA: TGTGCCAGCTCACCCGAACAGGCGGGGGCAGATACGCAGTATTTT

D: -
size: -
J: TRBJ1-1
V: TRBV7-9
CDR3: CASSLGAGRRVTEAFF
DNA: TGTGCCAGCAGCTTAGGGGCGGGTCGGCGGGTGACTGAAGCTTTCTTT

D: TRBD2
size: -
J: TRBJ2-1
V: TRBV28
CDR3: CASIKWASGYNEQFF
DNA: TGTGCCAGCATAAAGTGGGCTAGCGGATACAATGAGCAGTTCTTC